This TCR beta chain was sequenced for a study of T cell responses to AZD1222 COVID-19 vaccine. The study's findings and limits: Donors skewed white British and female; clonal diversity was possibly underestimated. Samples come after the peak T cell response, not at day 14.

Second doses at about 4 or about 12 weeks were pooled. This CDR3 comprises 11 residues. From germline, CDR1 is DFQATT and CDR2 SNEGSKA (reference sequence). Trimming shortened V by 0 bases and J by 8 bases, and 7 bases separated the two germline ends. Comments on this clone: Its antigen is as yet unknown.

Produced via immunoSEQ multiplex PCR; TCRdb's table is partial and in-frame only. The sample lists 140,000 or so clones; approximately 89% were seen once. This sequence originates from an adult who received the AZD1222 COVID-19 vaccine. V is TRBV20-1 and J is TRBJ1-2; D is undetermined. The source was peripheral blood, collected 28 days after the second AZD1222 dose. Written as DNA, the CDR3 is TGCAGTGCTAGAGAGACCCTCGGCTACACCTTC. Residues: CSARETLGYTF.